This paragraph covers one TCR beta chain sequence. Its specificity is not known. These data originate in a study of OX40 agonist ivuxolimab in advanced cancers. TCRdb's table, derived via immunoSEQ multiplex PCR, lists solely in-frame clones and lacks some. Of some 85,000 clones in the sample, approximately 91% were seen once. Whole-study results and caveats: Fewer expanded clones were found on average in CD4+ than in CD8+ T cells.

The material sequenced was CD4+ or CD8+ T cells sorted from blood, taken in a trial of the OX40 agonist ivuxolimab. This TCR came from an adult with an advanced solid tumor such as melanoma, head and neck, liver or kidney cancer.

CDR3 loop: CASSLTGDWEKLFF. The CDR3 DNA is TGCGCCAGCAGCTTAACAGGGGACTGGGAAAAACTGTTTTTT. The chain links TRBV5-1 to TRBJ1-4, with TRBD1 matching 7 bases. The CDR3 covers 14 residues. Germline V lookup: CDR1 SGHRS, CDR2 YFSETQ. Germline trimming cut 2 bases from V and 8 bases from J; bases unmatched to any gene: 6.